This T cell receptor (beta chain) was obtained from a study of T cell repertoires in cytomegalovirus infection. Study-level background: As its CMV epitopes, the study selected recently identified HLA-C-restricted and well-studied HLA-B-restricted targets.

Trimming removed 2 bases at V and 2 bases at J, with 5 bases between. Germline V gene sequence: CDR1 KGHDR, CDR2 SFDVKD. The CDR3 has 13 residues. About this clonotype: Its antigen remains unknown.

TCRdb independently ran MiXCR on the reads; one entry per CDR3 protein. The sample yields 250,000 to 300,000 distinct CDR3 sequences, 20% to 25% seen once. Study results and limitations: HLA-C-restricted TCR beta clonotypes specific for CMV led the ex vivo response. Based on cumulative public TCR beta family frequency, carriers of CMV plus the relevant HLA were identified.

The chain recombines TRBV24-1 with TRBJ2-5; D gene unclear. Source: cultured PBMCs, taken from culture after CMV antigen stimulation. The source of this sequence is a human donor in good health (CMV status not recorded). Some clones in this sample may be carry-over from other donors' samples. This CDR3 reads CATSDSSQETQYF. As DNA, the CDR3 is TGTGCCACCAGTGATTCCAGTCAAGAGACCCAGTACTTC.